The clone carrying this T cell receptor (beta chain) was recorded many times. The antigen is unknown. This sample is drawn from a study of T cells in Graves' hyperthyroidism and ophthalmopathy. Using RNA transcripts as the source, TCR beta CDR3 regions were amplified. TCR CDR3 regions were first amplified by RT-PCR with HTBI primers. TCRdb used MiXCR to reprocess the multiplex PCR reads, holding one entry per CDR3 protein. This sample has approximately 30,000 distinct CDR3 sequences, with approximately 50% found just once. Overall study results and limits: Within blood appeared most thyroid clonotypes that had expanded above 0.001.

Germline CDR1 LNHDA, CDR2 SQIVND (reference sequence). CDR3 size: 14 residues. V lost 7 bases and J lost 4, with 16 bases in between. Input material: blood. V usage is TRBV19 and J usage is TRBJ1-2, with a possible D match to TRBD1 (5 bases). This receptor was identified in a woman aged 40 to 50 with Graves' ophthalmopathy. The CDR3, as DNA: TGTGCCAGTACACCAGGGTTCGGAGCCTATGGCTACACCTTC. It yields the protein CASTPGFGAYGYTF.